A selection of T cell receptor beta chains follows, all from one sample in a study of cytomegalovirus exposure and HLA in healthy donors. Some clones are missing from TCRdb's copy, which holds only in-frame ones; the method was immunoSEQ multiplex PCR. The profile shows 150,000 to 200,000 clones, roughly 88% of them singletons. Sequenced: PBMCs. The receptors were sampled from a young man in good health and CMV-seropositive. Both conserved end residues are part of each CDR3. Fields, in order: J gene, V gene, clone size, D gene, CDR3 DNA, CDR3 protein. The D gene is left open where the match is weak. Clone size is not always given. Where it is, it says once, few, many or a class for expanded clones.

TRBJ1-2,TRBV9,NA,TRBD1,TGTGCCAGCAGCCCACTCCGGACAGGGAACTATGGCTACACCTTC,CASSPLRTGNYGYTF
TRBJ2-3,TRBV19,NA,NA,TGTGCCAGTAGTTTACAGGGTAGCCCCACAGATACGCAGTATTTT,CASSLQGSPTDTQYF
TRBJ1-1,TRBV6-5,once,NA,TGTGCCAGCAGTTCCAACCTGCCCGGCACTGAAGCTTTCTTT,CASSSNLPGTEAFF
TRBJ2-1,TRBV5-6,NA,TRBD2,TGTGCCATCGGACTAGCGGGGGGGGCCTACAATGAGCAGTTCTTC,CAIGLAGGAYNEQFF
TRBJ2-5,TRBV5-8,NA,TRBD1,TGTGCCAGCAGTTCCGACACAGGGGGCCAGTACTTC,CASSSDTGGQYF
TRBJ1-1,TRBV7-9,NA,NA,TGTGCCAGCAGCCCCCCATGGAACACTGAAGCTTTCTTT,CASSPPWNTEAFF
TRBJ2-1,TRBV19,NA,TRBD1,TGTGCCAGTAGTCACCGACAGGGGGGCTCCTACAATGAGCAGTTCTTC,CASSHRQGGSYNEQFF
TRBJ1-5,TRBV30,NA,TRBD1,TGTGCCTGGAGTGTACGACAGGGGTCGGGCAATCAGCCCCAGCATTTT,CAWSVRQGSGNQPQHF
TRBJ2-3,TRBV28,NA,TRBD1,TGTGCCAGCAGTTTAGGGCAGAGGACAGGGATTGGCACAGATACGCAGTATTTT,CASSLGQRTGIGTDTQYF
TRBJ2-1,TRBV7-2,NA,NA,TGTGCCAGCAGCTTAGGCGCGGCGGGCGCCTACAATGAGCAGTTCTTC,CASSLGAAGAYNEQFF
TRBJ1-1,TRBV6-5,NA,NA,TGTGCCAGCAGTTACTCGCGGACATTGAACACTGAAGCTTTCTTT,CASSYSRTLNTEAFF
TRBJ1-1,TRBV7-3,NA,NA,TGTGCCAGCAGCTTAAACCAGGGCTACACTGAAGCTTTCTTT,CASSLNQGYTEAFF
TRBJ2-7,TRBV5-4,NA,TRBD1,TGTGCCAGCAGCCCCTGGACAGGTCCTGGGGACGAGCAGTACTTC,CASSPWTGPGDEQYF
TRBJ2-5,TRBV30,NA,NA,TGTGCCTGGAGTCCGCGCCTAGAGACCCAGTACTTC,CAWSPRLETQYF
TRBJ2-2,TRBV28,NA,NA,TGTGCCAGCCTCGGGGGGGAGCTGTTTTTT,CASLGGELFF
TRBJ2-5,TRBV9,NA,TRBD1,TGTGCCAGCAGCTTGACAGGGAATGCGCAAGAGACCCAGTACTTC,CASSLTGNAQETQYF
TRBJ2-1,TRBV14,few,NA,TGTGCCAGCAGCCAAGATAAGAGGAATGAGCAGTTCTTC,CASSQDKRNEQFF
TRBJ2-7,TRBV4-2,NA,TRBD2,TGTGCCAGCAGCCCGAGGGCGGGGGACGAGCAGTACTTC,CASSPRAGDEQYF
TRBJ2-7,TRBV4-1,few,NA,TGCGCCAGCAGCCAAGACAAGCCATACTACGAGCAGTACTTC,CASSQDKPYYEQYF
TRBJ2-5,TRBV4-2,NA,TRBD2,TGTGCCAGCAGCCCGTCCGGGACTAGCGGGGGAGAGACCCAGTACTTC,CASSPSGTSGGETQYF
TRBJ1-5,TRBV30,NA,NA,TGTGCCTGGAGTGCTGGGAGGGGGCAGCCCCAGCATTTT,CAWSAGRGQPQHF
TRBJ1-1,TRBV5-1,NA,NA,TGCGCCAGCAGCTTGGACAAGGGGATGCTTGGGAACACTGAAGCTTTCTTT,CASSLDKGMLGNTEAFF
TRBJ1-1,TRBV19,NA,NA,TGTGCCACTACGGCCGGACAGACCTCGAACACTGAAGCTTTCTTT,CATTAGQTSNTEAFF
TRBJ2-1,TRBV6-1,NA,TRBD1,TGTGCCAGCACTCAGACAGGGGGCTCCTACAATGAGCAGTTCTTC,CASTQTGGSYNEQFF
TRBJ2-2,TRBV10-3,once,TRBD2,TGTGCCATCGAAGCTAGCGGAACCGGGGAGCTGTTTTTT,CAIEASGTGELFF
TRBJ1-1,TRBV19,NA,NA,TGTGCCGCATTCGGTTTCATGAACACTGAAGCTTTCTTT,CAAFGFMNTEAFF
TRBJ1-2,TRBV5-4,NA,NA,TGTGCCAGCAGCTTGGGGGTTCAGGGTGATGGCTACACCTTC,CASSLGVQGDGYTF
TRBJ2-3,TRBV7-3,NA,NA,TGTGCCAGCAGCCCCGGGGTTAGCACAGATACGCAGTATTTT,CASSPGVSTDTQYF
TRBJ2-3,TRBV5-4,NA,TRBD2,TGTGCCAGCAGCTTGCCACAGCGGGGGGGGTCCACAGATACGCAGTATTTT,CASSLPQRGGSTDTQYF
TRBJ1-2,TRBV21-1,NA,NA,TGTGCCGCAGCGGGCAAGGTCTGGGTCTATGGCTACACCTTC,CAAAGKVWVYGYTF
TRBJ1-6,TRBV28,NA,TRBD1,TGTGCCAGCACCGAGGGGACAGGCCTCAATTCACCCCTCCACTTT,CASTEGTGLNSPLHF
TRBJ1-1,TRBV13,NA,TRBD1,TGTGCCAGCAGCAGCCGACAGGGGATTAACACTGAAGCTTTCTTT,CASSSRQGINTEAFF
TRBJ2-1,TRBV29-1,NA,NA,TGCAGCGTTGATCCCGGGTTTGCCAATGAGCAGTTCTTC,CSVDPGFANEQFF
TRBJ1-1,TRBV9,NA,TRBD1,TGTGCCAGCAGCGTAGTCCAGGGGGGGAACACTGAAGCTTTCTTT,CASSVVQGGNTEAFF
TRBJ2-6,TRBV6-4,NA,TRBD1,TGTGCCAGCAGTGCCGGGACAGGGGGCTCTGGGGCCAACGTCCTGACTTTC,CASSAGTGGSGANVLTF
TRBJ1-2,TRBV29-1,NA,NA,TGCAGCGTTGAGTCAGGGGTCATCTATGGCTACACCTTC,CSVESGVIYGYTF